Below are 10 T cell receptor beta chains sequenced from a single sample in a study of tumour-infiltrating T cells in Burkitt lymphoma. Measured with immunoSEQ multiplex PCR; TCRdb has only the in-frame clones, and not every one. The repertoire consists of approximately 46,000 clones, with 30% to 40% occurring once and the leading ten covering roughly 2.6%. The sample was tumor tissue. The receptors come from a human donor with Burkitt lymphoma.

This clone turned up a few times. The gene calls are TRBV10-1 and TRBJ2-6; no clear D gene. The V gene lost 1 base and the J gene lost 0 bases, with 7 bases spanning the gap. The CDR3 length is 16 residues. Per germline, CDR1 WNHNN and CDR2 SYGVQD (reference sequence). CDR3 sequence: CASSEFPPSGANVLTF. The CDR3 region has the DNA TGCGCCAGCAGTGAGTTTCCTCCCTCTGGGGCCAACGTCCTGACTTTC.

The CDR3 reads CAWSWTPGANVLTF. CDR3 in DNA: TGTGCCTGGAGTTGGACACCTGGGGCCAACGTCCTGACTTTC. The V gene is TRBV30, the J gene TRBJ2-6, with TRBD1 as a possible D gene (5 bases). V gave up 2 bases and J gave up 2 bases, with 7 bases separating them. The CDR3 is 14 residues long. Looked up from germline, CDR1 is GTSNPN and CDR2 is SVGIG (reference sequence). Supplemented by reference TRBV30 and TRBJ2-6, the full variable domain reads SQTIHQWPATLVQPVGSPLSLECTVEGTSNPNLYWYRQAAGRGLQLLFYSVGIGQISSEVPQNLSASRPQDRQFILSSKKLLLSDSGFYLCAWSWTPGANVLTFGAGSRLTVL.

This clone was seen a handful of times. This sequence joins TRBV7-2 and TRBJ1-1; tentatively, D is TRBD1 (6 bases). The length of the CDR3 is 16 residues. The germline V and J ends were trimmed by 7 bases and 0 bases, with 18 bases remaining between them. Germline CDR1 and CDR2: SGHTA and FQGNSA. For the CDR3, the DNA is TGTGCCAGCAACCCGGACGGGCAGGGGATGAACACTGAAGCTTTCTTT. Translated, it gives CASNPDGQGMNTEAFF.

V and J are TRBV7-2 and TRBJ2-1; 10 bases map to TRBD2. The CDR3 totals 14 residues. The V segment lost 5 bases and the J segment 7 bases; nucleotides outside the gene matches: 5. The germline gives CDR1 SGHTA, CDR2 FQGNSA. The CDR3 is CASSLGLAINEQFF. For the CDR3, the DNA is TGTGCCAGCAGCCTGGGACTAGCGATAAATGAGCAGTTCTTC.

The chain uses TRBV9 and TRBJ2-1; maybe TRBD2 (5 bases). The CDR3 covers 15 residues. Trimming took off 0 bases at V and 2 bases at J, with 9 bases between the two ends. In germline, CDR1 is SGDLS, CDR2 YYNGEE. CDR3 amino acids: CASSVGGSAYNEQFF. The CDR3 DNA is TGTGCCAGCAGCGTAGGAGGGAGTGCCTACAATGAGCAGTTCTTC.

In DNA form, the CDR3 reads TGTGCCAGCTCCCTTTCACCGCAGTTGCGCACCGGGGAGCTGTTTTTT. Translating gives CASSLSPQLRTGELFF. This sequence joins TRBV18 and TRBJ2-2, with D uncertain. CDR1 and CDR2 (germline): KGHSH, LQKENI. The CDR3 is 16 amino acids. Trimming took off 6 bases at V and 4 bases at J, with 18 bases between the two ends. The variable domain in full, completed from reference TRBV18 and TRBJ2-2, reads NAGVMQNPRHLVRRRGQEARLRCSPMKGHSHVYWYRQLPEEGLKFMVYLQKENIIDESGMPKERFSAEFPKEGPSILRIQQVVRGDSAAYFCASSLSPQLRTGELFFGEGSRLTVL.

V and J are TRBV9 and TRBJ2-1; 8 nucleotides agree with TRBD2. J gave up 7 bases and V 0 bases, and 6 bases lay outside the gene matches. There are 15 residues in the CDR3. The germline V gene encodes CDR1 SGDLS and CDR2 YYNGEE. The CDR3 protein is CASSVGTGGRNEQFF. The CDR3 DNA reads TGTGCCAGCAGCGTAGGAACGGGGGGGCGGAATGAGCAGTTCTTC.

This clone was seen a handful of times. The rearrangement joins TRBV5-6 to TRBJ2-7, with no clear D. Germline CDR1 is SGHDT and CDR2 is YYEEEE. This CDR3 comprises 12 residues. V was cut by 0 bases and J by 3 bases, with 4 bases left in between. Here the CDR3 reads CASSLESYEQYF. CDR3 nucleotides: TGTGCCAGCAGCTTGGAAAGCTACGAGCAGTACTTC.

DNA for the CDR3: TGTGCCACCTTTGCCCCTAACACCGGGGAGCTGTTTTTT. Translated: CATFAPNTGELFF. The chain combines TRBV7-2 with TRBJ2-2, with D unclear. V lost 10 bases and J 2 bases, leaving 11 bases between the germline ends. Germline-derived CDR1 and CDR2 are SGHTA and FQGNSA. The CDR3 is 13 residues long.

This clone was counted a few times. The gene calls are TRBV29-1 and TRBJ1-2; a weak D match, TRBD1 (6 bases). V lost 3 bases, J lost 4 bases, and 12 bases lay in between. The CDR3 extends over 13 amino acids. Germline CDR1 and CDR2: SQVTM and ANQGSEA. The CDR3 sequence is CSVEGGRFYGYTF. In DNA form, the CDR3 reads TGCAGCGTTGAGGGGGGGCGCTTCTATGGCTACACCTTC. Variable domain in full (rest from reference TRBV29-1 and TRBJ1-2): SAVISQKPSRDICQRGTSLTIQCQVDSQVTMMFWYRQQPGQSLTLIATANQGSEATYESGFVIDKFPISRPNLTFSTLTVSNMSPEDSSIYLCSVEGGRFYGYTFGSGTRLTVV.